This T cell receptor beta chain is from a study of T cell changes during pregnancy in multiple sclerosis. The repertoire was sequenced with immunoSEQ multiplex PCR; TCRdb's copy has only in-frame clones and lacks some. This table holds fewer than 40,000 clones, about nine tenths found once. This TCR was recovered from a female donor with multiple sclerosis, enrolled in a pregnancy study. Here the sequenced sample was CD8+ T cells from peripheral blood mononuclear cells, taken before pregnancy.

CDR3 coding DNA: TGTGCCAGCAGCCCGACTAGCGGGATGAGCGATACGCAGTATTTT. Translated: CASSPTSGMSDTQYF. The chain recombines TRBV6-5 with TRBJ2-3; 11 nucleotides align to TRBD2. Germline loops: CDR1 MNHEY, CDR2 SVGAGI. This CDR3 is 15 amino acids long. J gave up 6 bases and V 6 bases, and 8 bases lay outside the gene matches.